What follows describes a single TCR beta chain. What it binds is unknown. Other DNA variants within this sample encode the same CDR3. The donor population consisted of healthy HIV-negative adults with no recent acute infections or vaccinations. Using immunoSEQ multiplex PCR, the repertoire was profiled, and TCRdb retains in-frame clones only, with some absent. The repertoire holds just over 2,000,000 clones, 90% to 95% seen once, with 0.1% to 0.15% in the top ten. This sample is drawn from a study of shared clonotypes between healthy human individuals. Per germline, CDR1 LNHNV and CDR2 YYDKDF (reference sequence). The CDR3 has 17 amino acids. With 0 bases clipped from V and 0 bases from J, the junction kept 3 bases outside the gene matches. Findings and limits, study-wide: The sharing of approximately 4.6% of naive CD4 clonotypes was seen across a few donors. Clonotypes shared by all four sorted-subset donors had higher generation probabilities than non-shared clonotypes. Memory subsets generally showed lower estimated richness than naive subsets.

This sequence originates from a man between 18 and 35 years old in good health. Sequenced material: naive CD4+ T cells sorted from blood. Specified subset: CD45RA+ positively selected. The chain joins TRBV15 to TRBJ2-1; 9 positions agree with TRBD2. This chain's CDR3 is CATSRDLAGASYNEQFF. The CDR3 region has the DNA TGTGCCACCAGCAGAGATTTAGCGGGAGCCTCCTACAATGAGCAGTTCTTC.